This T cell receptor beta chain originates from a study of CD8 T cells in ankylosing spondylitis. To note about this clonotype: Its antigen remains unidentified.

This CDR3 spans 17 amino acids. V lost 4 bases, J lost 1 base, and 9 bases stayed unmatched. Germline lookup yields CDR1 MNHNS and CDR2 SASEGT. Researchers built TCR beta libraries using quantitative 5'-RACE with molecular barcodes. TCRdb used MiXCR to reprocess the 5' RACE reads, holding one entry per CDR3 protein. Among a few hundred thousand distinct CDR3 sequences, about a fifth were seen once, and the ten largest hold roughly 4%. Study-level points and caveats: Enrichment of disease-linked clones was reportedly significant in matched ankylosing spondylitis synovial fluid. The disease-linked clones had a CD8+ phenotype and low blood frequencies. Previous work reported some of these motif variants in the synovial fluid and blood of reactive arthritis.

This receptor was taken from a female donor with ankylosing spondylitis or in good health (not recorded which). Sequencing used blood, either unsorted or a sorted T cell fraction (not recorded which). The V gene is TRBV6-1, the J gene TRBJ2-2, with 7 bases lining up with TRBD2. CDR3 sequence reads: CASSGGSGIGNTGELFF. DNA of the CDR3: TGTGCCAGCAGTGGGGGAAGCGGGATAGGGAACACCGGGGAGCTGTTTTTT.